This passage covers 20 T cell receptor beta chains from one sample sequenced in a study of T cells after yellow fever vaccination. TCRdb processed the 5' RACE reads anew with MiXCR; each CDR3 protein has one entry. The sample lists 500,000 to 650,000 distinct CDR3 sequences; approximately 15% were seen once. Material: PBMCs, obtained on the day of the yellow fever booster vaccination. The receptors originated from a man aged 25 to 40 who received the YFV17D yellow fever vaccine.

This chain connects TRBV20-1 to TRBJ1-2; 7 bases match TRBD1. The V segment lost 5 bases and the J segment 1 base; nucleotides outside the gene matches: 7. The CDR3 has 14 amino acids. The germline V gene has CDR1 DFQATT and CDR2 SNEGSKA (reference sequence). DNA of the CDR3: TGCAGTGCTTTGGGACAGATTATTAACTATGGCTACACCTTC. Translating gives CSALGQIINYGYTF.

This clonotype was seen only a few times. J is TRBJ2-1 and V is TRBV6-2 or TRBV6-3; D is uncertain. The germline V gene encodes CDR1 MNHEY and CDR2 SVGEGT. The V and J ends lost 6 bases and 1 base respectively, with 16 bases between them. The length of the CDR3 is 16 residues. This chain's CDR3 is CASSQIPVGSYNEQFF. CDR3 nucleotide sequence: TGTGCCAGCAGCCAAATTCCCGTGGGTTCCTACAATGAGCAGTTCTTC.

This clonotype was recorded at least ten times. The V gene is TRBV12-3 or TRBV12-4, the J gene TRBJ2-2; D ambiguous. V gave up 4 bases and J gave up 5 bases, with 14 bases separating them. This CDR3 contains 15 residues. The CDR3 region has the DNA TGTGCCAGCAGTTCCACCCGTCGCCAGACCGGGGAGCTGTTTTTT. It is translated as CASSSTRRQTGELFF.

This clonotype was counted a few times. This sequence joins TRBV5-5 and TRBJ2-5, with D possibly TRBD1 on 7 matching bases. Germline V gene data show CDR1 as SGHKS and CDR2 as YYEKEE (reference sequence). V lost 4 bases to trimming and J lost 4 bases, with 20 bases between them. The CDR3 is 16 residues long. The CDR3 loop reads CASSDDSARGVETQYF. The CDR3 DNA is TGTGCCAGCAGCGATGACTCGGCCAGGGGGGTAGAGACCCAGTACTTC.

A few counts support this clonotype. The chain recombines TRBV7-9 with TRBJ2-1; 9 nucleotides line up with TRBD1. Germline V lookup: CDR1 SEHNR, CDR2 FQNEAQ (reference sequence). The J segment lost 6 bases and the V segment lost 5 bases, leaving 5 bases of the junction unmatched. The CDR3 runs 14 residues. For the CDR3, the DNA is TGTGCCAGCAGCCCGGGACAGGGTCTCAATGAGCAGTTCTTC. This translates into CASSPGQGLNEQFF.

This clonotype appeared many times. The chain carries TRBV3-1 and TRBJ2-2; D gene ambiguous. With 4 bases removed from V and 10 bases from J, the gap between germline ends came to 13 bases. This CDR3 comprises 13 residues. CDR1 is LGHDT and CDR2 is YNNKEL in the germline V gene (reference sequence). CDR3 sequence (DNA): TGTGCCAGCAGCCCCTCGTACATCCCGGAGCTGTTTTTT. This codes for CASSPSYIPELFF.

This clonotype was observed a few times. The rearrangement links TRBV6-5 to TRBJ2-1; 10 bases align to TRBD2. Per the germline V gene, CDR1 is MNHEY and CDR2 is SVGAGI. J gave up 0 bases and V 3 bases, and 8 bases lay outside the gene matches. The length of the CDR3 is 18 residues. The CDR3, as DNA: TGTGCCAGCAGTTATGGGGTAGCGGGAGGTAGCTCCTACAATGAGCAGTTCTTC. It specifies CASSYGVAGGSSYNEQFF.

A few counts support this clonotype. V gene TRBV9 combines with J gene TRBJ1-2; D is ambiguous. V was shortened by 0 bases and J by 6 bases, with 12 bases between the two germline ends. CDR1 is SGDLS and CDR2 is YYNGEE in the germline V gene. This CDR3 is 14 amino acids long. CDR3 sequence: CASSVVGGNHGYTF. For the CDR3, the DNA is TGTGCCAGCAGCGTAGTGGGAGGGAATCATGGCTACACCTTC.

This clonotype was counted only a few times. The CDR3 is CAISDYGRGSAYEQYF. The CDR3 region has the DNA TGTGCCATCAGTGACTATGGCCGGGGGTCGGCCTACGAGCAGTACTTC. The chain joins TRBV10-3 to TRBJ2-7; D possibly corresponds to TRBD2 (6 bases). There are 16 residues in the CDR3. V lost 3 bases and J 2 bases, leaving 17 bases between the germline ends. Germline-derived CDR1 and CDR2 are ENHRY and SYGVKD.

This clonotype has just a few counts. The chain links TRBV7-2 to TRBJ2-7; D is perhaps TRBD2 (6 bases). Trimming shortened V by 5 bases and J by 0 bases, and 14 bases separated the two germline ends. The germline V gene has CDR1 SGHTA and CDR2 FQGNSA. The CDR3 totals 15 residues. CDR3 sequence: CASSPRGLSSYEQYF. CDR3 DNA: TGTGCCAGCAGCCCCCGGGGACTTAGCTCCTACGAGCAGTACTTC.

This clonotype was detected a few times. The chain has TRBV7-2 and TRBJ1-5; no reliable D call. This CDR3 contains 13 residues. Trimming took off 5 bases at V and 7 bases at J, with 12 bases between the two ends. In germline, CDR1 is SGHTA, CDR2 FQGNSA. The CDR3 is CASSRALDQPQHF. The CDR3 DNA sequence: TGTGCCAGCAGCCGCGCTCTGGACCAGCCCCAGCATTTT.

The chain employs TRBV9 and TRBJ1-6, with D perhaps TRBD1 (5 bases). The CDR3 spans 14 residues. Per germline, CDR1 SGDLS and CDR2 YYNGEE. V lost 0 bases, J lost 7 bases, and 8 bases lay in between. The CDR3 bases are TGTGCCAGCAGCGTAGCCAGGGCCAATTCACCCCTCCACTTT. Its protein is CASSVARANSPLHF. Full variable domain (remainder filled in from reference TRBV9 and TRBJ1-6): DSGVTQTPKHLITATGQRVTLRCSPRSGDLSVYWYQQSLDQGLQFLIQYYNGEERAKGNILERFSAQQFPDLHSELNLSSLELGDSALYFCASSVARANSPLHFGNGTRLTVT.

This clonotype occurred once. The genes are TRBV14 and TRBJ2-7, with a weak D call TRBD2 (6 bases). CDR1 SGHDN and CDR2 FVKESK come from the germline V gene. Trimming removed 4 bases from V and 3 bases from J, with 13 bases in between. The length of the CDR3 is 14 residues. CDR3 in DNA: TGTGCCAGCAGCCGCCAAGCCGGGGGCTACGAGCAGTACTTC. Protein sequence: CASSRQAGGYEQYF.

This clonotype was seen many times. V usage is TRBV6-1 and J usage is TRBJ2-5; 7 bases align to TRBD1. V gave up 6 bases and J gave up 5 bases; unmatched junction bases: 9. The CDR3 loop spans 14 amino acids. CDR1 MNHNS and CDR2 SASEGT come from the germline V gene. The CDR3 here is CASRSDRVWETQYF. In nucleotides, the CDR3 is TGTGCCAGCAGATCCGACAGGGTTTGGGAGACCCAGTACTTC.

The rearrangement joins TRBV6-1 to TRBJ1-5; D perhaps matches TRBD1 (6 bases). V lost 6 bases, J lost 5 bases, and 14 bases lay in between. CDR3 length: 14 residues. Germline V lookup: CDR1 MNHNS, CDR2 SASEGT. As DNA, the CDR3 is TGTGCCAGCAGGGGGACAACTACTCATCAGCCCCAGCATTTT. Translating it yields CASRGTTTHQPQHF.

This clonotype was recorded a few times. This chain links TRBV6-1 with TRBJ2-2, with TRBD2 as a possible D gene (6 bases). Deletions cut 6 bases from V and 0 bases from J, with 11 bases between. This CDR3 has 15 residues. Germline CDR1 MNHNS, CDR2 SASEGT. Here the CDR3 reads CASRASGSNTGELFF. CDR3 DNA: TGTGCCAGCAGAGCAAGCGGGTCGAACACCGGGGAGCTGTTTTTT.

This clonotype appeared a few times. The rearrangement uses TRBV27 and TRBJ2-1; 16 bases fit TRBD2. Losses at the gene ends were 6 bases for V and 9 bases for J; bases not matched to a gene: 11. The CDR3 extends over 17 amino acids. Germline V lookup: CDR1 MNHEY, CDR2 SMNVEV (reference sequence). In DNA, the CDR3 is TGTGCCAGCAGCCCGTCGGGACTAGCGGGAGGGAGAGGTGAGCAGTTCTTC. Residues: CASSPSGLAGGRGEQFF.

This clonotype has just a few counts. V usage is TRBV6-2 or TRBV6-3 and J usage is TRBJ2-7; 13 positions agree with TRBD2. J lost 4 bases, V lost 7 bases, and 7 bases had no gene match. Germline CDR1 reads MNHEY; CDR2 reads SVGEGT. The CDR3 length is 15 residues. The CDR3 reads CASNRTSGRAYEQYF. In nucleotides, the CDR3 is TGTGCCAGCAACCGGACTAGCGGGAGAGCGTACGAGCAGTACTTC.

The rearrangement joins TRBV29-1 to TRBJ2-1; D may be TRBD2 (5 bases). Between the trimmed V and J ends, which lost 4 bases and 9 bases, there was a span of 16 bases. The CDR3 runs 13 residues. CDR1 and CDR2 (germline): SQVTM, ANQGSEA. The CDR3 region is CSVVSGFDGEQFF. The CDR3 DNA is TGCAGCGTTGTTTCGGGATTCGATGGTGAGCAGTTCTTC.

This chain connects TRBV7-9 to TRBJ2-2; no clear D. The length of the CDR3 is 16 residues. Trimming removed 5 bases from V and 0 bases from J, with 13 bases in between. The germline V gene encodes CDR1 SEHNR and CDR2 FQNEAQ (reference sequence). CDR3 in DNA: TGTGCCAGCAGCCCCTTCTCCCTATCGAACACCGGGGAGCTGTTTTTT. This translates into CASSPFSLSNTGELFF.